The clone carrying this T cell receptor (beta chain) was detected ten times or more. What it binds is not known. The data were taken from a study of T cells after yellow fever vaccination. The overall study: When fractions had low cell numbers, they were prepared with SMART-Seq v4 Ultra Low Input. The study's findings and limits: Booster sampling recovered most clones from primary vaccination (96% CD4, around 90% CD8). Contaminants from the bulk population, in the form of abundant clonotypes, could be found in FACS-sorted repertoires. Clonotypes appearing in both CD4 and CD8 compartments existed, and their share was small.

CDR1 and CDR2 from the germline V gene are DFQATT and SNEGSKA (reference sequence). CDR3 size: 14 residues. V gave up 1 base and J gave up 5 bases, with 13 bases separating them. TCRdb re-derived calls from the 5' RACE reads in MiXCR, one entry per CDR3 protein. This repertoire shows more than 80,000 distinct CDR3 sequences, approximately 5.5% found once; its top ten account for roughly two fifths. The chain couples TRBV20-1 to TRBJ2-3, with D perhaps being TRBD1 or TRBD2 (6 bases each). This TCR derives from a man between 18 and 35 years old who received the YFV17D yellow fever vaccine. Specimen: CD8+ T cells sorted from PBMCs, collected 10 days after the yellow fever booster vaccination. CDR3: CSARVGGEGDTQYF. Here the CDR3 DNA reads TGCAGTGCTAGAGTGGGGGGCGAGGGAGATACGCAGTATTTT.